These 22 T cell receptor beta chains were all obtained from the same sample, sequenced in a study of Graves' ophthalmopathy and Graves' hyperthyroidism. Amplifying from RNA transcripts, the study obtained TCR beta CDR3 regions. Second-round multiplex PCR came after first-round RT-PCR with HTBI primers. TCRdb fed the multiplex PCR reads into MiXCR, producing one record per CDR3 protein. Here the sample spans about 400,000 distinct CDR3 sequences, approximately 15% being singletons. Specimen: peripheral blood. These TCRs come from a woman aged 18-30 years with stable Graves' hyperthyroidism.

The V and J genes are TRBV10-3 and TRBJ2-2, with D unclear. With 7 bases removed from V and 1 base from J, the gap between germline ends came to 10 bases. The CDR3 sequence is 14 residues long. CDR1 is ENHRY and CDR2 is SYGVKD in the germline V gene. In nucleotides, the CDR3 is TGTGCCATCACTGTTCGAGAGAACACCGGGGAGCTGTTTTTT. Protein sequence: CAITVRENTGELFF.

This clonotype appeared many times. The chain couples TRBV27 to TRBJ2-4; TRBD2 might be the D (6 bases). V lost 0 bases and J 0 bases, leaving 12 bases between the germline ends. The length of the CDR3 is 17 residues. The germline CDR1 and CDR2 sequences are MNHEY and SMNVEV (reference sequence). The CDR3 here is CASSLSSGLLAKNIQYF. The CDR3 DNA reads as TGTGCCAGCAGTTTATCGTCGGGACTCCTAGCCAAAAACATTCAGTACTTC.

This clonotype has at least ten counts. CDR3 sequence (DNA): TGTGCCAGCAGTCAAGGGGGTGTATCAGAGACCCAGTACTTC. This gives the protein CASSQGGVSETQYF. The chain combines TRBV6-1 with TRBJ2-5; maybe TRBD1 (6 bases). V shed 5 bases and J shed 4 bases, with 14 bases lying between them. CDR3 length: 14 amino acids. The germline V gene has CDR1 MNHNS and CDR2 SASEGT.

This clonotype occurred many times. The chain employs TRBV9 and TRBJ1-2; TRBD1 agrees at 7 bases. The germline gives CDR1 SGDLS, CDR2 YYNGEE. The CDR3 loop spans 14 amino acids. V was pared by 4 bases and J by 6 bases, with 9 bases of the junction left unmatched. CDR3 bases: TGTGCCAGCAGCTACCCGACAGGGCACCATGGCTACACCTTC. This codes for CASSYPTGHHGYTF.

In its sample, this clonotype was seen many times. The chain recombines TRBV5-1 with TRBJ1-1, with D possibly TRBD1 on 5 matching bases. Trimming took 4 bases from V and 4 from J, leaving 14 bases between them. The V gene's germline CDR1 is SGHRS and CDR2 YFSETQ. The length of the CDR3 is 14 residues. The CDR3 bases are TGCGCCAGCAGCCTGGAGCAGGGAGGCACTGAAGCTTTCTTT. As protein: CASSLEQGGTEAFF.

The chain recombines TRBV12-3 or TRBV12-4 with TRBJ1-5; no clear D. V was pared by 3 bases and J by 2 bases, with 14 bases between. This CDR3 region has 16 residues. CDR3 coding DNA: TGTGCCAGCAGTTTTTTCGAGGGTGGGGGCAATCAGCCCCAGCATTTT. It yields the protein CASSFFEGGGNQPQHF.

This clonotype was seen a handful of times. The V call is TRBV6-4, the J call TRBJ2-1, with D perhaps given as TRBD1 or TRBD2 (6 bases each). Between the trimmed V and J ends, which lost 5 bases and 5 bases, there was a span of 16 bases. The CDR3 loop spans 15 amino acids. The V gene's germline CDR1 is MRHNA and CDR2 SNTAGT. CDR3 region: CASSTNTGRHNEQFF. DNA of the CDR3: TGTGCCAGCAGTACCAATACAGGGAGGCACAATGAGCAGTTCTTC.

In this sample, this clonotype turned up a few times. This chain links TRBV20-1 with TRBJ1-1; weak D call: TRBD1 (6 bases). This CDR3 region has 15 residues. Deletions cut 0 bases from V and 0 bases from J, with 11 bases between. Germline V lookup: CDR1 DFQATT, CDR2 SNEGSKA (reference sequence). The CDR3 coding sequence is TGCAGTGCTAGAGATCTGGGGGACATGAACACTGAAGCTTTCTTT. Translation: CSARDLGDMNTEAFF.

Ten or more counts support this clonotype. The chain recombines TRBV20-1 with TRBJ2-5; D possibly matches TRBD1 or TRBD2 (5 bases each). Germline CDR1 reads DFQATT; CDR2 reads SNEGSKA (reference sequence). The V gene lost 1 base and the J gene lost 4 bases, with 13 bases spanning the gap. The CDR3 is 14 residues long. CDR3 region: CSARGEGPSETQYF. CDR3 DNA: TGCAGTGCTAGAGGAGAGGGGCCCTCAGAGACCCAGTACTTC.

This clonotype was detected many times. The rearrangement links TRBV19 to TRBJ1-3; D is undetermined. CDR3 length equals 16 residues. V shed 5 bases and J shed 0 bases, with 14 bases lying between them. Germline lookup yields CDR1 LNHDA and CDR2 SQIVND (reference sequence). The CDR3 DNA is TGTGCCAGTAGTGGCCACCTAGGCGGCTCTGGAAACACCATATATTTT. This gives the protein CASSGHLGGSGNTIYF.

In regard to this clonotype: With a much larger clone just one base away, this may be a read error. This chain joins TRBV14 and TRBJ1-2, with TRBD1 matching over 7 bases. CDR3 length equals 18 residues. The germline V gene has CDR1 SGHDN and CDR2 FVKESK. DNA for the CDR3: TGTACCAGCAGCCAATCTCCGGGACAGTTTACTTCTAACTATGGCTACACCTTC. As protein: CTSSQSPGQFTSNYGYTF. Full variable domain (remainder filled in from reference TRBV14 and TRBJ1-2): EAGVTQFPSHSVIEKGQTVTLRCDPISGHDNLYWYRRVMGKEIKFLLHFVKESKQDESGMPNNRFLAERTGGTYSTLKVQPAELEDSGVYFCTSSQSPGQFTSNYGYTFGSGTRLTVV.

This clonotype was counted many times. The chain couples TRBV6-1 to TRBJ2-7; 7 bases fit TRBD1. The germline gives CDR1 MNHNS, CDR2 SASEGT. Unmatched junction bases numbered 7, after V lost 7 bases and J lost 4 bases. This CDR3 has 13 amino acids. As DNA, the CDR3 is TGTGCCAGCAACCGGGACAGCGAATACGAGCAGTACTTC. It is translated as CASNRDSEYEQYF.

This clonotype has ten or more counts. A junction end diverges from the germline sequence, so it may reflect a read error. The chain links TRBV7-7 to TRBJ2-2; D call uncertain. Germline V gene sequence: CDR1 SSHAT, CDR2 FNYEAQ (reference sequence). This CDR3 region has 14 residues. This CDR3 reads CASSPRFGFGELFF. The CDR3 coding sequence is TGTGCTAGCAGCCCTCGGTTCGGGTTTGGGGAGCTGTTTTTT.

This clonotype showed up many times. The genes are TRBV12-3 or TRBV12-4 and TRBJ1-6; D ambiguous. The CDR3 covers 13 residues. Trimming removed 2 bases from V and 7 bases from J, with 6 bases in between. For the CDR3, the DNA is TGTGCCAGCAGTTTACGGCAGAATTCACCCCTCCACTTT. Amino acids: CASSLRQNSPLHF.

This clonotype has more than one count but fewer than ten. The CDR3 region is CSVEEGGAHDFSGANVLTF. The CDR3 coding sequence is TGCAGCGTTGAAGAGGGGGGGGCCCACGATTTCTCTGGGGCCAACGTCCTGACTTTC. The V call is TRBV29-1, the J call TRBJ2-6; D may be TRBD2 (7 bases). With 0 bases removed from V and 0 bases from J, the gap between germline ends came to 18 bases. The CDR3 has 19 amino acids. Germline CDR1 SQVTM, CDR2 ANQGSEA.

There are many counts of this clonotype. This chain joins TRBV6-2 or TRBV6-3 and TRBJ1-1; 11 nucleotides agree with TRBD1. V gave up 6 bases and J gave up 0 bases; unmatched junction bases: 15. The CDR3 consists of 19 residues. CDR1 is MNHEY and CDR2 is SVGEGT in the germline V gene. Written as DNA, the CDR3 is TGTGCCAGCAGACCCGGACAGGGGGCCGCAGGGTCTATGAACACTGAAGCTTTCTTT. This translates into CASRPGQGAAGSMNTEAFF.

This clonotype was detected many times. The chain is built from TRBV14 and TRBJ2-5, with 11 bases lining up with TRBD2. Germline CDR1 reads SGHDN; CDR2 reads FVKESK. J lost 3 bases, V lost 5 bases, and 5 bases had no gene match. The CDR3 contains 15 residues. The CDR3 region has the DNA TGTGCCAGCAGCTCACCGGGACTAGCGGAAGAGACCCAGTACTTC. Protein: CASSSPGLAEETQYF.

V usage is TRBV5-1 and J usage is TRBJ2-5, with 14 bases fitting TRBD2. The germline V gene has CDR1 SGHRS and CDR2 YFSETQ. This CDR3 is 16 amino acids long. With V trimmed by 7 bases and J by 0 bases, 5 bases remained unmatched. The DNA for the CDR3 is TGCGCCAGCCGACTAGCGGGGGGGCAGTACCAAGAGACCCAGTACTTC. Residues: CASRLAGGQYQETQYF.

This clonotype came up once. The chain uses TRBV12-3 or TRBV12-4 and TRBJ1-1; D possibly corresponds to TRBD1 (5 bases). This CDR3 has 14 amino acids. Trimming pared 7 bases from V and 4 bases from J, leaving 16 bases between. The CDR3 region has the DNA TGTGCCAGCACCCTGGGGTATGGGGGCACTGAAGCTTTCTTT. It codes for CASTLGYGGTEAFF.

This clonotype came up many times. The V call is TRBV19, the J call TRBJ1-5; D may be TRBD1 (6 bases). This CDR3 has 17 residues. Trimming removed 7 bases at V and 3 bases at J, with 22 bases between. The germline V gene encodes CDR1 LNHDA and CDR2 SQIVND (reference sequence). Here the CDR3 reads CASTPRGGGAVNQPQHF. As DNA, the CDR3 is TGTGCCAGTACCCCACGTGGGGGGGGCGCCGTCAATCAGCCCCAGCATTTT.

This clonotype has just a few counts. This chain links TRBV5-1 with TRBJ2-2; D not resolved. The CDR3 consists of 13 residues. The germline gives CDR1 SGHRS, CDR2 YFSETQ. Trimming left V 1 base short and J 6 bases short, with 7 bases between. Written as DNA, the CDR3 is TGCGCCAGCAGCTTGAAAGGTCCCGGGGAGCTGTTTTTT. Its translation: CASSLKGPGELFF.

This clonotype showed up many times. The V call is TRBV24-1, the J call TRBJ2-5; D may be TRBD1 (5 bases). V lost 0 bases and J 0 bases, leaving 7 bases between the germline ends. Germline V gene sequence: CDR1 KGHDR, CDR2 SFDVKD. The CDR3 loop spans 15 amino acids. CDR3 in DNA: TGTGCCACCAGTGATTTGAAGGGGAACCAAGAGACCCAGTACTTC. The encoded protein is CATSDLKGNQETQYF.